The 23 T cell receptor beta chains below all came from one sample that was sequenced in a study of shared clonotypes between healthy human individuals (dated by TCRdb to 2018 to 2020). The library was prepared using the immunoSEQ multiplex PCR assay. TCRdb re-hosts the immuneACCESS table, in-frame sequences only. Its copies lack some clones; in the studies checked, an unresolved V gene accounts for under half of them, and the cause for the rest is not known. This sample is represented by 950,000 to 1,300,000 clones; under 80% of them were singletons. The ten biggest clones cover less than 1.5% of the sample. Sequencing was carried out using memory CD4+ T cells sorted from blood. In light of the paper, this sample's cell subset or site label describes: CD45RA-negative fraction. The source is a man in his late teens or twenties in good health.

This clone has just one count. The chain uses TRBV5-1 and TRBJ2-1; 7 nucleotides line up with TRBD2. With V trimmed by 7 bases and J by 9 bases, 13 bases remained unmatched. Germline loops: CDR1 SGHRS, CDR2 YFSETQ. The CDR3 length is 14 residues. The chain's CDR3 is CASFRDPTSAEQFF. The CDR3 nucleotides read TGCGCCAGCTTCCGGGACCCAACTAGCGCTGAGCAGTTCTTC.

The chain employs TRBV5-4 and TRBJ2-1, with D perhaps matching TRBD2 (8 bases). Trimming took off 4 bases at V and 5 bases at J, with 19 bases between the two ends. Germline V lookup: CDR1 SGHNT, CDR2 YYREEE (reference sequence). The CDR3 loop spans 16 amino acids. The CDR3 DNA reads TGTGCCAGCAGCCCAGGGGGAGTAGCGGGGAACAATGAGCAGTTCTTC. Translating gives CASSPGGVAGNNEQFF.

The V and J genes are TRBV10-3 and TRBJ2-1; 9 bases line up with TRBD2. J was trimmed by 8 bases and V by 6 bases; bases with no gene match: 8. This CDR3 comprises 14 residues. Per the germline V gene, CDR1 is ENHRY and CDR2 is SYGVKD. CDR3 nucleotide sequence: TGTGCCATCAGCCGGGCTAGCGGGAACGATGAGCAGTTCTTC. Its translation: CAISRASGNDEQFF.

The chain couples TRBV11-1 to TRBJ1-3; D is ambiguous. Germline lookup yields CDR1 SGHAT and CDR2 FQDESV (reference sequence). With 1 base removed from V and 4 bases from J, the gap between germline ends came to 8 bases. There are 14 residues in the CDR3. The CDR3 sequence: CASSLVVSGNTIYF. For the CDR3, the DNA is TGTGCCAGCAGCTTAGTGGTCTCCGGAAACACCATATATTTT.

The V and J genes are TRBV11-3 and TRBJ1-6; the match to TRBD1 covers 11 bases. The CDR3 has 15 amino acids. The V and J ends lost 6 bases and 7 bases, in that order; junction bases with no gene match: 5. The germline CDR1 and CDR2 sequences are SGHNT and YENEEA. CDR3 nucleotide sequence: TGTGCCAGCAGTTCCGGGACAGGGGGAAATTCACCCCTCCACTTT. Translation gives CASSSGTGGNSPLHF.

The CDR3 sequence: CASSTGTSGSDLDEQFF. The CDR3, as DNA: TGCGCCAGCAGCACCGGGACTAGCGGGAGCGATTTGGATGAGCAGTTCTTC. The J gene is TRBJ2-1, the V gene TRBV5-1; 14 nucleotides agree with TRBD2. The CDR3 has 17 amino acids. The germline V gene encodes CDR1 SGHRS and CDR2 YFSETQ. Losses at the gene ends were 4 bases for V and 8 bases for J; bases not matched to a gene: 11.

V is TRBV6-5 and J is TRBJ2-3, with D possibly called TRBD1 or TRBD2 (5 bases each). V was pared by 2 bases and J by 8 bases, with 17 bases between. CDR1 MNHEY and CDR2 SVGAGI come from the germline V gene. This CDR3 contains 15 residues. CDR3 protein: CASSYLRDPRVTQYF. The DNA of the CDR3 is TGTGCCAGCAGTTACCTCAGGGACCCACGAGTTACGCAGTATTTT.

This clone occurred a few times. The V call is TRBV19, the J call TRBJ2-3; D remains ambiguous. The CDR3 has 14 residues. CDR1 and CDR2 from the germline V gene are LNHDA and SQIVND (reference sequence). V lost 3 bases, J lost 0 bases, and 7 bases lay in between. CDR3 in amino acids: CASSIMGSTDTQYF. The CDR3 nucleotides read TGTGCCAGTAGTATCATGGGAAGCACAGATACGCAGTATTTT.

The CDR3 protein is CASSLALTGEGYTF. The CDR3 region has the DNA TGCGCCAGCAGCTTGGCCCTTACTGGGGAAGGCTACACCTTC. The chain uses TRBV5-1 and TRBJ1-2, with D hard to call. Germline loops: CDR1 SGHRS, CDR2 YFSETQ. The CDR3 totals 14 residues. Trimming cost V 0 bases and J 8 bases, with 14 bases left between them.

For this clone: Other nucleotide sequences from this sample produce the same CDR3. The V gene is TRBV30, the J gene TRBJ1-3; D uncertain. This CDR3 is built from 13 residues. The germline gives CDR1 GTSNPN, CDR2 SVGIG (reference sequence). V was clipped by 3 bases and J by 1 base, with 7 bases between them. For the CDR3, the DNA is TGTGCCTGGAGCCCGCATTCTGGAAACACCATATATTTT. Encoded protein: CAWSPHSGNTIYF.

The chain uses TRBV5-6 and TRBJ1-2; 7 bases line up with TRBD1. Germline V CDR1 and CDR2: SGHDT, YYEEEE. This CDR3 region has 13 residues. With 4 bases clipped from V and 7 bases from J, the junction kept 7 bases outside the gene matches. The CDR3 region is CASSLRDRTGYTF. CDR3 DNA: TGTGCCAGCAGCCTACGGGACAGAACTGGCTACACCTTC.

This clone was observed a single time. The chain is built from TRBV4-3 and TRBJ2-4; 7 bases are shared with TRBD2. V dropped 0 bases and J dropped 0; count of bases not matched to a gene: 14. Germline CDR1 LGHNA, CDR2 YSLEER. This CDR3 comprises 20 residues. The DNA for the CDR3 is TGCGCCAGCAGCCAAGAGCTCCCTTCTCTAGCGGCTATAGCCAAAAACATTCAGTACTTC. It is translated as CASSQELPSLAAIAKNIQYF.

The CDR3, as DNA: TGTGCCAGCAGAAAGGGTACTGGAAACACCATATATTTT. Amino acids: CASRKGTGNTIYF. J is TRBJ1-3 and V is TRBV2; no clear D. The CDR3 is 13 amino acids. Trimming removed 6 bases at V and 2 bases at J, with 8 bases between. Germline V gene sequence: CDR1 SNHLY, CDR2 FYNNEI.

This chain links TRBV6-1 with TRBJ2-7; 10 bases agree with TRBD1. CDR1 MNHNS and CDR2 SASEGT come from the germline V gene. With V trimmed by 5 bases and J by 7 bases, 2 bases remained unmatched. The CDR3 is 12 residues long. CDR3 DNA: TGTGCCAGCAGTTGGGACAGGGGTGAGCAGTACTTC. Translated: CASSWDRGEQYF.

The rearrangement uses TRBV28 and TRBJ2-1; the match to TRBD1 covers 7 bases. This CDR3 contains 15 residues. The germline V gene encodes CDR1 MDHEN and CDR2 SYDVKM. Trimming at V came to 4 bases and at J to 2 bases, leaving 5 bases not matched to a gene. CDR3 DNA sequence: TGTGCCAGCAGTTACCCCGGGACAGCCTACAATGAGCAGTTCTTC. This translates into CASSYPGTAYNEQFF.

V is TRBV28 and J is TRBJ1-4; the match to TRBD1 covers 7 bases. CDR1 MDHEN and CDR2 SYDVKM come from the germline V gene. This CDR3 spans 16 amino acids. Trimming at V came to 7 bases and at J to 6 bases, leaving 14 bases not matched to a gene. The CDR3 loop reads CASNSPRGGSDEKLFF. In nucleotides, the CDR3 is TGTGCCAGCAACTCTCCCAGGGGGGGAAGTGATGAAAAACTGTTTTTT.

The chain has TRBV2 and TRBJ1-1; unclear D gene. CDR3 size: 13 residues. Germline V gene sequence: CDR1 SNHLY, CDR2 FYNNEI. Trimming took off 6 bases at V and 0 bases at J, with 8 bases between the two ends. CDR3 sequence reads: CASRTNMNTEAFF. The CDR3 nucleotides are TGTGCCAGCAGGACTAATATGAACACTGAAGCTTTCTTT. The complete variable domain, with remaining parts taken from reference TRBV2 and TRBJ1-1, reads EPEVTQTPSHQVTQMGQEVILRCVPISNHLYFYWYRQILGQKVEFLVSFYNNEISEKSEIFDDQFSVERPDGSNFTLKIRSTKLEDSAMYFCASRTNMNTEAFFGQGTRLTVV.

The V gene is TRBV30, the J gene TRBJ1-2; 8 bases are shared with TRBD1. V gave up 1 base and J gave up 7 bases; unmatched junction bases: 11. The CDR3 has 15 amino acids. CDR1 GTSNPN and CDR2 SVGIG come from the germline V gene (reference sequence). This chain's CDR3 is CAWSGGQAPSGGYTF. CDR3 bases: TGTGCCTGGAGTGGGGGACAGGCACCCTCCGGTGGCTACACCTTC. The complete variable domain, with remaining parts taken from reference TRBV30 and TRBJ1-2, reads SQTIHQWPATLVQPVGSPLSLECTVEGTSNPNLYWYRQAAGRGLQLLFYSVGIGQISSEVPQNLSASRPQDRQFILSSKKLLLSDSGFYLCAWSGGQAPSGGYTFGSGTRLTVV.

The chain is built from TRBV6-1 and TRBJ2-1; the D is unclear. Germline lookup yields CDR1 MNHNS and CDR2 SASEGT. CDR3 length: 12 amino acids. V lost 6 bases to trimming and J lost 5 bases, with 8 bases between them. DNA for the CDR3: TGTGCCAGCAGGCCAAAGAACAATGAGCAGTTCTTC. Residues: CASRPKNNEQFF.

The chain carries TRBV5-4 and TRBJ1-5; D ambiguous. Germline V gives CDR1 SGHNT, CDR2 YYREEE (reference sequence). This CDR3 is built from 14 residues. Trimming removed 3 bases at V and 4 bases at J, with 11 bases between. CDR3 sequence reads: CASSSDGLNQPQHF. DNA of the CDR3: TGTGCCAGCAGCTCGGACGGGCTGAATCAGCCCCAGCATTTT.

The chain couples TRBV27 to TRBJ2-1, with 13 nucleotides matching TRBD2. After removal of 3 bases from V and 6 bases from J, the junction contained 5 bases not matched to a gene. CDR3 length equals 16 residues. Looked up from germline, CDR1 is MNHEY and CDR2 is SMNVEV (reference sequence). CDR3 coding DNA: TGTGCCAGCAGTTTTCTCACTAGCGGGGGGGCCAATGAGCAGTTCTTC. Translated: CASSFLTSGGANEQFF.

This clone was recorded at least ten times. The chain is built from TRBV7-2 and TRBJ1-3; no firm D call. The germline V gene encodes CDR1 SGHTA and CDR2 FQGNSA. The CDR3 is made up of 13 amino acids. The germline V and J ends were trimmed by 5 bases and 3 bases, with 8 bases remaining between them. The CDR3 DNA follows: TGTGCCAGCAGCGGTCTGTTTGGAAACACCATATATTTT. This gives the protein CASSGLFGNTIYF.

This clone occurred a few times. V gene TRBV10-3 combines with J gene TRBJ2-5, with TRBD2 matching over 8 bases. Germline CDR1 ENHRY, CDR2 SYGVKD. The CDR3 totals 17 residues. J was trimmed by 2 bases and V by 6 bases; bases with no gene match: 14. The CDR3 here is CAIRPTIAGSRQETQYF. In DNA form, the CDR3 reads TGTGCCATCAGACCGACCATAGCGGGATCGAGGCAAGAGACCCAGTACTTC.